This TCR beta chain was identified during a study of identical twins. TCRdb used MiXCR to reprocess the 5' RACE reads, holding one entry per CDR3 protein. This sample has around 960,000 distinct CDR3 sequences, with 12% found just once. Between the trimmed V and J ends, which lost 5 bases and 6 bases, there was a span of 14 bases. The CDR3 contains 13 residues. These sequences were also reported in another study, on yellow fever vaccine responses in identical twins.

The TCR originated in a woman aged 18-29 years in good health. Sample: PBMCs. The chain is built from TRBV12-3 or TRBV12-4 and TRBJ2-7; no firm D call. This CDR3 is CASSVQLIGEQYF. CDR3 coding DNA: TGTGCCAGCAGTGTACAGCTGATTGGCGAGCAGTACTTC.